The next 2 T cell receptor beta chains were all read from a single sample in a study of untreated major depressive disorder. Assay: immunoSEQ multiplex PCR; the TCRdb copy retains only in-frame clones and omits some. This table has more than 20,000 clones, approximately 92% appearing once. The sequenced sample consisted of CD4+ T cells from PBMCs. These receptors came from a man under 40 in good health.

The rearrangement joins TRBV20-1 to TRBJ1-1; weak D call: TRBD1 (5 bases). The CDR3 runs 11 residues. Germline CDR1 and CDR2: DFQATT and SNEGSKA (reference sequence). Trimming stripped 3 bases from V and 11 bases from J, with 13 bases between. DNA of the CDR3: TGCAGTGCTAGGGCGGGGCAGAACGCTTTCTTT. Residues: CSARAGQNAFF.

The chain is built from TRBV28 and TRBJ1-1; D not certain. CDR3 length equals 13 residues. With 4 bases removed from V and 5 bases from J, the gap between germline ends came to 11 bases. Germline-derived CDR1 and CDR2 are MDHEN and SYDVKM. CDR3 in amino acids: CASSWVVGTEAFF. Here the CDR3 DNA reads TGTGCCAGCAGTTGGGTGGTGGGGACTGAAGCTTTCTTT.